The rows below give T cell receptor beta chains drawn from one sample of a study of T cell changes during pregnancy in multiple sclerosis. Produced via immunoSEQ multiplex PCR; TCRdb's table is partial and in-frame only. The table records over 50,000 clones, 90% to 95% of them present only once. Sequencing used peripheral blood, obtained in the third trimester of pregnancy. The receptor source for this set is a female donor in good health, enrolled as a control in a pregnancy study. CDR3s include the opening cysteine and the closing phenylalanine or tryptophan. The order of the fields is J gene, V gene, CDR3 length, clone size, D gene, CDR3 DNA, CDR3 protein. The D gene is left open where the match is weak. Clone sizes are given selectively: once, few, many, or a class where the clone is expanded.

>TRBJ1-2|TRBV19|14|NA|TRBD1
TGTGCCAATCTCGGACAGGGCCATAACTATGGCTACACCTTC
CANLGQGHNYGYTF
>TRBJ1-5|TRBV28|12|few|NA
TGTGCCAGCAGTTACTCACAGGGACCCCAGCATTTT
CASSYSQGPQHF
>TRBJ2-7|TRBV11-3|14|NA|NA
TGTGCCAGCAGCTTAGGTCGCAGGGCCTACGAGCAGTACTTC
CASSLGRRAYEQYF
>TRBJ1-2|TRBV19|14|few|NA
TGTGCCAGTAGTTCCCGGGGCGGGGTGTATCGCTACACCTTC
CASSSRGGVYRYTF
>TRBJ1-2|TRBV2|12|NA|NA
TGTGCCAGCAGTGAACAGGTTTATGGCTACACCTTC
CASSEQVYGYTF
>TRBJ2-5|TRBV6-6|13|NA|NA
TGTGCCAGCAACAAGCGGGTTCAAGAGACCCAGTACTTC
CASNKRVQETQYF
>TRBJ2-3|TRBV30|11|NA|NA
TGTGCCTGTCTGAGCACAGATACGCAGTATTTT
CACLSTDTQYF
>TRBJ2-5|TRBV2|13|NA|NA
TGTGCCAGCAGTGCGGGTCACCAAGAGACCCAGTACTTC
CASSAGHQETQYF
>TRBJ2-1|TRBV28|19|NA|NA
TGTGCCTCATCACACGGAGGTCCTTCCTTAGGGCCTTTAAGCTATGAGCAGTTCTTC
CASSHGGPSLGPLSYEQFF
>TRBJ2-7|TRBV6-5|12|NA|NA
TGTGCCAGCAGGTCACAGGGCTACGAGCAGTACTTC
CASRSQGYEQYF
>TRBJ1-4|TRBV7-8|17|NA|TRBD1
TGTGCCAGCAGCTTGGGCGGACAGGGGGCGTTTAATGAAAAACTGTTTTTT
CASSLGGQGAFNEKLFF
>TRBJ2-7|TRBV7-9|13|NA|TRBD1
TGTGCCAGCAGCTGGGGACAGAAATACGAGCAGTACTTC
CASSWGQKYEQYF
>TRBJ1-5|TRBV6-5|15|NA|TRBD1
TGTGCCAGCAGCCCACAGGGGGCCAGCAATCAGCCCCAGCATTTT
CASSPQGASNQPQHF
>TRBJ1-2|TRBV19|15|NA|TRBD1
TGTGCCAGCAGGGTTTCCGGGACAGTCGTCTATGGCTACACCTTC
CASRVSGTVVYGYTF
>TRBJ2-1|TRBV29-1|14|NA|NA
TGCAGCGCACTTGCCCCAGCGCACATGAATGAGCAGTTCTTC
CSALAPAHMNEQFF
>TRBJ2-3|TRBV4-3|15|NA|TRBD2
TGCGCCAGCAGCCCTGGACTAGCGGCTGCAGATACGCAGTATTTT
CASSPGLAAADTQYF
>TRBJ2-5|TRBV7-3|16|NA|TRBD2
TGTGCCAGCAGCCCGGCTCCGGCGGGGGGCCGGGAGACCCAGTACTTC
CASSPAPAGGRETQYF
>TRBJ2-2|TRBV19|14|NA|NA
TGTGCCAGTAGTACTCGGGGATACACCGGGGAGCTGTTTTTT
CASSTRGYTGELFF
>TRBJ1-1|TRBV29-1|14|NA|TRBD1
TGCAGCGTTGTCCCTCAGGGGGGAAACACTGAAGCTTTCTTT
CSVVPQGGNTEAFF
>TRBJ2-5|TRBV7-3|13|once|TRBD2
TGTGCCAGCAGCATAATAGCGGGAGAGACCCAGTACTTC
CASSIIAGETQYF
>TRBJ1-1|TRBV30|12|NA|NA
TGTGCCTGGAGTGCGCGACAGAGTGAAGCTTTCTTT
CAWSARQSEAFF
>TRBJ2-2|TRBV19|13|NA|NA
TGTGCCAGTAGTATCCTCGCAAACAAGGAGCTGTTTTTT
CASSILANKELFF
>TRBJ1-5|TRBV27|14|NA|TRBD1
TGTGCCAGCAGTACCGACAGGGTAGGTCAGCCCCAGCATTTT
CASSTDRVGQPQHF
>TRBJ2-3|TRBV7-2|16|NA|TRBD2
TGTGCCAGCAGCTCCGCTGCAGCGGGGGGGCAACATACGCAGTATTTT
CASSSAAAGGQHTQYF
>TRBJ1-2|TRBV9|14|medium-sized|NA
TGTGCCAGCAGCGTAGGTGGAGCCTCATATGGCTACACCTTC
CASSVGGASYGYTF
>TRBJ2-1|TRBV5-5|13|NA|NA
TGTGCCAGCAGCCCACCGGGGGGCAGTGAGCAGTTCTTC
CASSPPGGSEQFF
>TRBJ2-1|TRBV7-9|17|NA|TRBD2
TGTGCCAGCAGCTCCCCGGCGGGGGGGGTTTTTCACAATGAGCAGTTCTTC
CASSSPAGGVFHNEQFF
>TRBJ1-2|TRBV19|13|NA|NA
TGTGCCAGTAGTGCATCCGGGATAGATGGCTACACCTTC
CASSASGIDGYTF
>TRBJ1-2|TRBV7-8|12|NA|NA
TGTGCCAGCAGCTTATCGTCAGATGGCTACACCTTC
CASSLSSDGYTF
>TRBJ1-6|TRBV7-6|15|once|NA
TGTGCCAGCAGCGCCTACGGACAGTTTCTTTCACCCCTCCACTTT
CASSAYGQFLSPLHF
>TRBJ1-2|TRBV20-1|11|NA|TRBD1
TGCAGTGCTACGACAGGGGGCGGCTACACCTTC
CSATTGGGYTF
>TRBJ1-1|TRBV11-2|12|NA|NA
TGTGCCAGCAGCCCCGGGGGACCTGAAGCTTTCTTT
CASSPGGPEAFF
>TRBJ2-3|TRBV28|16|once|NA
TGTGCCAGCACCCCTGCGGGACTTATCTCCACAGATACGCAGTATTTT
CASTPAGLISTDTQYF
>TRBJ1-1|TRBV7-2|13|NA|NA
TGTGCCAGCAGTGGGAGGGCCAGCGCTGAAGCTTTCTTT
CASSGRASAEAFF
>TRBJ1-2|TRBV5-1|15|NA|TRBD1
TGCGCCAGCAGCTGGGGACCGGGACAGGATTATGGCTACACCTTC
CASSWGPGQDYGYTF
>TRBJ2-3|TRBV11-3|15|NA|TRBD2
TGTGCCAGCAGCTTAGAGGGAGGGGACACAGATACGCAGTATTTT
CASSLEGGDTDTQYF
>TRBJ1-2|TRBV4-2|15|NA|TRBD1
TGTGCCAGCAGCCACAACACAGGGGGGACCTATGGCTACACCTTC
CASSHNTGGTYGYTF